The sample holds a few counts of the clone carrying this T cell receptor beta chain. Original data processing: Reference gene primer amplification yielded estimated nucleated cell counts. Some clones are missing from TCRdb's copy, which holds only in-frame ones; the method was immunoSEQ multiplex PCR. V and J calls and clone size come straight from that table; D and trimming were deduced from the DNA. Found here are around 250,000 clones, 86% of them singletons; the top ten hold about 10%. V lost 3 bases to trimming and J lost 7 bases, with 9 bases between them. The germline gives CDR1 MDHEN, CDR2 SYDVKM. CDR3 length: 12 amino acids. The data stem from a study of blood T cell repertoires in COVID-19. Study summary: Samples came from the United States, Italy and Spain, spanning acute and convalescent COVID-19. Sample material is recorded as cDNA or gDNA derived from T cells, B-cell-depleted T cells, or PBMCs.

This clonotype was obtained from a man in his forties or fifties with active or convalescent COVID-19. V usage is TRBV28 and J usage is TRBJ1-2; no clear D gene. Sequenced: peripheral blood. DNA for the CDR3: TGTGCCAGCAGTTTTGGGCAGAGTGGCTACACCTTC. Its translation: CASSFGQSGYTF.